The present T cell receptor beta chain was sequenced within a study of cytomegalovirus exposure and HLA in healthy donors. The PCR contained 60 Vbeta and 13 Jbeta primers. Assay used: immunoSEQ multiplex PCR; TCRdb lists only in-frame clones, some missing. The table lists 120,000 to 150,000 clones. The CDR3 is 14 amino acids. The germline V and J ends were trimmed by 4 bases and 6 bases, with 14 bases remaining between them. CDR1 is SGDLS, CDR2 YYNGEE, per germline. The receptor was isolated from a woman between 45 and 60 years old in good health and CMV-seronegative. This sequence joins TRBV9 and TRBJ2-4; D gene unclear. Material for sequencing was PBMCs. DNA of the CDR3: TGTGCCAGCAGCCCACCGGGTAATAGAAACATTCAGTACTTC. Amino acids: CASSPPGNRNIQYF.